This T cell receptor beta chain was sequenced during a study of cytomegalovirus exposure and HLA in healthy donors. PCR used 60 Vbeta primers and 13 Jbeta primers. Here immunoSEQ multiplex PCR was the method, and the copy in TCRdb shows in-frame clones only, minus some. The table counts some 72,000 clones; under 0.9% lies in the top ten. While unrecorded immune exposures were likely, the donors were nominally healthy when sampled. The CDR3 runs to 15 residues. Germline CDR1 is ENHRY and CDR2 is SYGVKD. Trimming cost V 2 bases and J 5 bases, with 13 bases left between them. The chain is built from TRBV10-3 and TRBJ1-5; unclear D gene. The TCR sequence derives from a boy aged 10-17 years in good health and CMV-seronegative. The sample was PBMCs. The CDR3 bases are TGTGCCATCAGTGAGGAGGTCTGGGTGGATCAGCCCCAGCATTTT. Translating it yields CAISEEVWVDQPQHF.